Shown below are 13 T cell receptor beta chains from a single sample sequenced in a study of CD8+ T cells in alopecia areata. The authors extracted RNA and reverse transcribed it into cDNA as the sequencing template. Here immunoSEQ multiplex PCR was the method, and the copy in TCRdb shows in-frame clones only, minus some. The profile shows under 300,000 clones, 67% of them singletons. Sequenced here: CD4+ T cells sorted from blood, sampled at week 0. These receptors originate from a human donor with alopecia areata.

V and J are TRBV19 and TRBJ1-1; a weak D match, TRBD1 (5 bases). The germline V gene has CDR1 LNHDA and CDR2 SQIVND (reference sequence). This CDR3 region has 14 residues. The V end lost 7 bases, the J end lost 1 base, and 13 bases lay between the germline ends. The CDR3 region is CASKGPGQNTEAFF. The CDR3 nucleotides are TGTGCCAGTAAGGGCCCAGGACAGAACACTGAAGCTTTCTTT.

The chain links TRBV6-5 to TRBJ1-5; D possibly corresponds to TRBD1 (6 bases). CDR3 length: 15 amino acids. The germline CDR1 and CDR2 sequences are MNHEY and SVGAGI. The germline V and J ends were trimmed by 6 bases and 5 bases, with 17 bases remaining between them. The DNA of the CDR3 is TGTGCCAGCAGACAAGGACAGCTACCTTATCAGCCCCAGCATTTT. Translating gives CASRQGQLPYQPQHF.

The V and J genes are TRBV7-8 and TRBJ1-1, with unresolved D. Per the germline V gene, CDR1 is SGHVS and CDR2 is FQNEAQ. CDR3 length: 13 residues. V was shortened by 1 base and J by 0 bases, with 3 bases between the two germline ends. The CDR3 here is CASSLVVNTEAFF. CDR3 nucleotides: TGTGCCAGCAGCTTAGTGGTGAACACTGAAGCTTTCTTT.

The V and J genes are TRBV30 and TRBJ1-4; D not resolved. The CDR3 is 17 amino acids. Per germline, CDR1 GTSNPN and CDR2 SVGIG (reference sequence). Trimming removed 0 bases at V and 0 bases at J, with 14 bases between. CDR3 nucleotide sequence: TGTGCCTGGAGTGTACAAAGCGGGCGGCCAACTAATGAAAAACTGTTTTTT. The encoded protein is CAWSVQSGRPTNEKLFF.

This clone was picked up a small number of times. The chain links TRBV18 to TRBJ2-5, with TRBD1 matching over 7 bases. V was pared by 2 bases and J by 2 bases, with 2 bases of the junction left unmatched. CDR3 size: 14 residues. In germline, CDR1 is KGHSH, CDR2 LQKENI. This CDR3 reads CASSPMGQQETQYF. The CDR3 DNA follows: TGTGCCAGCTCACCAATGGGACAGCAAGAGACCCAGTACTTC.

The chain combines TRBV5-1 with TRBJ2-5; 8 bases map to TRBD1. Per the germline V gene, CDR1 is SGHRS and CDR2 is YFSETQ. The CDR3 extends over 14 amino acids. V lost 3 bases and J lost 6; bases outside the gene matches: 7. The CDR3 bases are TGCGCCAGCAGCTCAGACAGGGGAGCAAAGACCCAGTACTTC. This gives the protein CASSSDRGAKTQYF.

The chain carries TRBV29-1 and TRBJ2-2; the D gene is possibly TRBD2 (5 bases). Between the trimmed V and J ends, which lost 6 bases and 7 bases, there was a span of 18 bases. The CDR3 loop spans 14 amino acids. Germline CDR1 and CDR2: SQVTM and ANQGSEA. For the CDR3, the DNA is TGCAGCGTGCGAAAGGGAGAACGGGTCGGGGAGCTGTTTTTT. As protein: CSVRKGERVGELFF.

This chain connects TRBV7-9 to TRBJ1-2, with D uncertain. Germline loops: CDR1 SEHNR, CDR2 FQNEAQ (reference sequence). Trimming took off 3 bases at V and 2 bases at J, with 4 bases between the two ends. The CDR3 sequence is 12 residues long. This CDR3 is CASSFENYGYTF. The DNA of the CDR3 is TGTGCCAGCAGCTTCGAAAACTATGGCTACACCTTC. Using reference TRBV7-9 and TRBJ1-2 for the parts outside the CDR3, the full variable domain is DTGVSQNPRHKITKRGQNVTFRCDPISEHNRLYWYRQTLGQGPEFLTYFQNEAQLEKSRLLSDRFSAERPKGSFSTLEIQRTEQGDSAMYLCASSFENYGYTFGSGTRLTVV.

This clone appeared many times. V is TRBV5-1 and J is TRBJ1-2, with D possibly being TRBD1 (6 bases). The CDR3 has 14 residues. The germline CDR1 and CDR2 sequences are SGHRS and YFSETQ. V was clipped by 3 bases and J by 4 bases, with 13 bases between them. In nucleotides, the CDR3 is TGCGCCAGCAGCTCCGAACAGGGTTTCTATGGCTACACCTTC. Translated: CASSSEQGFYGYTF.

A few counts support this clone. CDR3 region: CSVDGLAGSYEQYF. The CDR3 DNA reads as TGCAGCGTGGACGGACTAGCGGGGTCCTACGAGCAGTACTTC. The chain has TRBV29-1 and TRBJ2-7, with 12 positions matching TRBD2. The CDR3 is 14 amino acids. V was pared by 6 bases and J by 1 base, with 4 bases of the junction left unmatched. CDR1 is SQVTM, CDR2 ANQGSEA, per germline.

Comments on this clone: Sequence at one end of the junction differs from germline and may be a read error. This chain uses TRBV30 with TRBJ1-1; D gene uncertain. The CDR3 extends over 13 amino acids. Germline values: CDR1 GTSNPN, CDR2 SVGIG (reference sequence). The CDR3 is CAWSVLRTVINYF. The CDR3, as DNA: TGTGCCTGGAGTGTTTTAAGGACGGTTATCAATTATTTT.

This chain links TRBV30 with TRBJ1-3, with D uncertain. CDR3 length: 11 amino acids. The V end was cut by 5 bases, the J end by 0 bases, with 2 bases between. Germline CDR1 reads GTSNPN; CDR2 reads SVGIG (reference sequence). The CDR3 loop reads CAWASGNTIYF. CDR3 sequence (DNA): TGTGCCTGGGCCTCTGGAAACACCATATATTTT. Full variable domain (remainder filled in from reference TRBV30 and TRBJ1-3): SQTIHQWPATLVQPVGSPLSLECTVEGTSNPNLYWYRQAAGRGLQLLFYSVGIGQISSEVPQNLSASRPQDRQFILSSKKLLLSDSGFYLCAWASGNTIYFGEGSWLTVV.

The rearrangement joins TRBV6-5 to TRBJ2-7; 10 positions match TRBD2. Trimming cost V 7 bases and J 6 bases; bases outside gene matches: 9. CDR3 size: 14 residues. The germline V gene has CDR1 MNHEY and CDR2 SVGAGI. CDR3 amino acids: CASKLAGRHSEQYF. CDR3 in DNA: TGTGCCAGCAAACTAGCGGGGAGGCATTCCGAGCAGTACTTC.